These T cell receptor beta chains were read from a single sample in a study of T-cell reconstitution after alpha-beta-depleted transplantation in children. TCRdb re-called the PCR reads with MiXCR, one entry per CDR3 protein. The table lists hundreds of thousands of distinct CDR3 sequences, around 18% of them singletons, with roughly 3.3% in the top ten. This specimen consisted of PBMCs from the stem cell graft donor, obtained from the stem cell graft. The receptors come from a human donor who donated a stem cell graft to a child with acute lymphoblastic leukemia. The conserved cysteine and the conserved F or W are not part of the CDR3 here. Fields, in order: D gene, V gene, J gene, CDR3 protein. D genes are given only for firm matches.

NA	TRBV20-1	TRBJ2-3	SARDPGDPSTDTQY
TRBD1	TRBV25-1	TRBJ1-1	ASREGANTEAF
NA	TRBV7-9	TRBJ2-3	ASSGSGGNTDTQY
NA	TRBV27	TRBJ1-1	ASSSGSNTEAF
NA	TRBV5-1	TRBJ2-2	ASSSNPGQSTGELF
TRBD1	TRBV10-2	TRBJ2-1	ASSESRTGGYNEQF
NA	TRBV12-3/TRBV12-4	TRBJ2-2	ASSSLANTGELF
NA	TRBV20-1	TRBJ2-1	SARTRPQASYNEQF
NA	TRBV7-6	TRBJ1-3	ASSQIIGSYSGNTIY
NA	TRBV6-5	TRBJ1-5	ASSFRGIGNQPQH
NA	TRBV12-2	TRBJ1-2	ASRRDPEDSPNYGYT
TRBD2	TRBV7-9	TRBJ2-3	ASSPLAVRSTDTQY
TRBD1	TRBV5-1	TRBJ2-1	ASSFGQGGNYNEQF
NA	TRBV29-1	TRBJ2-7	SVRGNGLYEQY
TRBD2	TRBV20-1	TRBJ2-1	SARDPPPLAGSSYNEQF
TRBD2	TRBV29-1	TRBJ2-1	SVETPGGVYNEQF
NA	TRBV11-1	TRBJ1-3	ASSLEGPQIWSSGNTIY
NA	TRBV30	TRBJ2-3	AWSGTDTQY